This passage covers 3 T cell receptor beta chains from one sample sequenced in a study of T cell repertoires in cytomegalovirus infection. TCRdb used MiXCR to reprocess the reads, holding one entry per CDR3 protein. The sample consists of roughly 77,000 distinct CDR3 sequences, over 3.5% of them appearing once. The specimen was PBMCs. These receptors originate from a human donor in good health (CMV status not recorded). Some clones in this sample may be carry-over from other donors' samples.

This clonotype appeared many times. The genes are TRBV12-3 or TRBV12-4 and TRBJ1-1; D ambiguous. V was cut by 5 bases and J by 2 bases, with 18 bases left in between. The CDR3 sequence is 16 residues long. Here the CDR3 reads CASSPGGFILNTEAFF. Written as DNA, the CDR3 is TGTGCCAGCAGTCCCGGTGGGTTCATCCTAAACACTGAAGCTTTCTTT.

This clonotype was observed many times. The chain employs TRBV7-8 and TRBJ1-3, with unresolved D. Germline CDR1 SGHVS, CDR2 FQNEAQ. Trimming pared 3 bases from V and 0 bases from J, leaving 9 bases between. CDR3 length equals 15 residues. The CDR3 protein is CASSFGKSSGNTIYF. The CDR3 nucleotides read TGTGCCAGCAGCTTCGGGAAGAGCTCTGGAAACACCATATATTTT.

The J gene is TRBJ1-2, the V gene TRBV24-1, with 11 nucleotides matching TRBD1. CDR3 size: 14 residues. Germline V gene sequence: CDR1 KGHDR, CDR2 SFDVKD. Trimming removed 4 bases from V and 8 bases from J; junction bases left unmatched: 5. The CDR3 is CATSEGQGAVGYTF. Written as DNA, the CDR3 is TGTGCCACCAGTGAAGGACAGGGGGCAGTCGGCTACACCTTC.